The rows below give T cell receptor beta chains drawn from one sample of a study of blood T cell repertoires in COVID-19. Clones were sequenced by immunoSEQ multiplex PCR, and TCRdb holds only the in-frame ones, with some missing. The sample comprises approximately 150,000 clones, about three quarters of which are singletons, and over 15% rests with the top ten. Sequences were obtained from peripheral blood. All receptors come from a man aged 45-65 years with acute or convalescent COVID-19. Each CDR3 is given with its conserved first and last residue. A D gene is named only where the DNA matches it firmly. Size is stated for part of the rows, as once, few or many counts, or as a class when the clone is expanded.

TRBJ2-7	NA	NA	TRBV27	TGTGCCAGCAGTTTAGACTGGGGGCAGAACAGCGAGCAGTACTTC	CASSLDWGQNSEQYF
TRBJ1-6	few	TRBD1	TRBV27	TGTGCCAGCAGTCCGCGAAGGGGGCGATCCGGTTCACCCCTCCACTTT	CASSPRRGRSGSPLHF
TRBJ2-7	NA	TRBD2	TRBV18	TGTGCCAGCTCACCAGGACTAGTTTCCTACGAGCAGTACTTC	CASSPGLVSYEQYF
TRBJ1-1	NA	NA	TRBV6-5	TGTGCCAGCAGTTACGGGCAGGGGTGGACTGAAGCTTTCTTT	CASSYGQGWTEAFF
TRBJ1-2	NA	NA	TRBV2	TGTGCCAGCAGACTGGACACCATTAACTATGGCTACACCTTC	CASRLDTINYGYTF
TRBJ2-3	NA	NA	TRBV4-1	TGCGCCAGCAGCCAAGATCAAGCGGGCACAGATACGCAGTATTTT	CASSQDQAGTDTQYF
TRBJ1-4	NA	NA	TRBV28	TGTGCCAGCAGCCGGGCACCGGGACAATCGAGAGGAAAACTGTTTTTT	CASSRAPGQSRGKLFF
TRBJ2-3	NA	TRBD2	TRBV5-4	TGTGCCAGCGTTAGTTCGCGGGGGGGCATTCCAGATACGCAGTATTTT	CASVSSRGGIPDTQYF
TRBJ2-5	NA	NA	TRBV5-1	TGCGCCAGCAGCTTAGACAGACCCCAAGAGACCCAGTACTTC	CASSLDRPQETQYF
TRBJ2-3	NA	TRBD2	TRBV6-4	TGTGCCAGCAGTCCCCCGGCTAGCGGGTATACAGATACGCAGTATTTT	CASSPPASGYTDTQYF
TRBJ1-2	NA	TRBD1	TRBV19	TGTGCCAGTAGCGGGGACAGGGACGCAGCCACGCGAGGCTACACCTTC	CASSGDRDAATRGYTF
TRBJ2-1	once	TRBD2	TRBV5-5	TGTGCCAGCAGCTGGGCCCCTAGCGGGGGGCCGATGTCCTACAATGAGCAGTTCTTC	CASSWAPSGGPMSYNEQFF
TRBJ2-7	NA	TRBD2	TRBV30	TGTGCCTGGAGATCGGGGGGGAGCTCCTACGAGCAGTACTTC	CAWRSGGSSYEQYF
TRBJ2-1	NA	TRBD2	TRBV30	TGTGCCTGGAGCCAAAAACCAGGCTTAGCGGGCCCAAGGGATGAGCAGTTCTTC	CAWSQKPGLAGPRDEQFF
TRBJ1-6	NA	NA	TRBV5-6	TGTGCCAGCAGCTTGGACCCTACAGGGTCCTATAATTCACCCCTCCACTTT	CASSLDPTGSYNSPLHF
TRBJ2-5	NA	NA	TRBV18	TGTGCCAGCTCTCACCGAGGCACCCAAGAGACCCAGTACTTC	CASSHRGTQETQYF
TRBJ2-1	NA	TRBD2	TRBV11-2	TGTGCCAGCAGCTTAGCTAGCGGGGGGGCCGCTGAGCAGTTCTTC	CASSLASGGAAEQFF
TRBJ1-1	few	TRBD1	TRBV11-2	TGTGCCAGCAGCTTATGGACAGGGAACACTGAAGCTTTCTTT	CASSLWTGNTEAFF